The clone carrying this T cell receptor (beta chain) came up a few times. Its matching antigen is unknown. Sequenced by immunoSEQ multiplex PCR; TCRdb stores in-frame clones only, minus some. Among about 35,000 clones listed, around nine tenths were seen once. Germline-derived CDR1 and CDR2 are LGHNA and YNFKEQ. V lost 4 bases, J lost 2 bases, and 10 bases lay in between. The CDR3 sequence is 14 residues long. The sample originates from a study of T cell responses to AZD1222 COVID-19 vaccine. Whole-study results and caveats: Nearly half of spike-specific TCRs reportedly target variant regions that are unmutated in the B.1.351 and B.1.1.7 variants. Repertoire samples came only from after the peak T cell response. Spike-specific TCR breadth rose after two AZD1222 doses, and depth rose as well. Baseline seropositives among AZD1222 recipients totaled only 5 or 6.

Sequences were derived from peripheral blood, sampled on day 0 of AZD1222 vaccination. J is TRBJ2-3 and V is TRBV4-2, with D maybe TRBD1 (6 bases). The sequence was obtained from an adult in good health. The CDR3 DNA follows: TGTGCCAGCAGCCGGGGGCTTACCACAGATACGCAGTATTTT. The encoded protein is CASSRGLTTDTQYF.